The present TCR beta chain was sequenced within a study of control samples from healthy donors and cancer patients. Profiled with immunoSEQ multiplex PCR; TCRdb holds only in-frame clones, not every one. The data hold about 94,000 clones, with 90% observed a single time. In germline, CDR1 is SGHAT, CDR2 FQNNGV. The ends were cut back, 8 bases at V and 7 bases at J, with 18 bases in the middle. This CDR3 is built from 14 residues. This chain joins TRBV11-2 and TRBJ2-1, with D perhaps TRBD2 (7 bases). Sequencing was done on a sample of blood. The sequence was obtained from a young woman in good health. CDR3 region: CASGGGGSVNEQFF. CDR3 nucleotide sequence: TGTGCCAGCGGAGGCGGGGGCTCTGTGAATGAGCAGTTCTTC.